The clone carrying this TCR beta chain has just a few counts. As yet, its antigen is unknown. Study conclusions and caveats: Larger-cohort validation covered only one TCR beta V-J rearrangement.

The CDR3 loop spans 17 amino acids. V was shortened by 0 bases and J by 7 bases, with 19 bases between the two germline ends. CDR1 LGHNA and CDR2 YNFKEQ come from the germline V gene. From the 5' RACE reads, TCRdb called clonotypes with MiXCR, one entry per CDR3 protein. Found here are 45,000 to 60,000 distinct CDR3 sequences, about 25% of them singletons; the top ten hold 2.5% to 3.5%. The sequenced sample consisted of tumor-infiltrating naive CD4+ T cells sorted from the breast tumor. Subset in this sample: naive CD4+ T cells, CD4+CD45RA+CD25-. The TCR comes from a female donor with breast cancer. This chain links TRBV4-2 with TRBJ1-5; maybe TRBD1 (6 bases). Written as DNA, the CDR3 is TGTGCCAGCAGCCAAGACCTGGACAGTCAAAGTTACCAGCCCCAGCATTTT. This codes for CASSQDLDSQSYQPQHF.